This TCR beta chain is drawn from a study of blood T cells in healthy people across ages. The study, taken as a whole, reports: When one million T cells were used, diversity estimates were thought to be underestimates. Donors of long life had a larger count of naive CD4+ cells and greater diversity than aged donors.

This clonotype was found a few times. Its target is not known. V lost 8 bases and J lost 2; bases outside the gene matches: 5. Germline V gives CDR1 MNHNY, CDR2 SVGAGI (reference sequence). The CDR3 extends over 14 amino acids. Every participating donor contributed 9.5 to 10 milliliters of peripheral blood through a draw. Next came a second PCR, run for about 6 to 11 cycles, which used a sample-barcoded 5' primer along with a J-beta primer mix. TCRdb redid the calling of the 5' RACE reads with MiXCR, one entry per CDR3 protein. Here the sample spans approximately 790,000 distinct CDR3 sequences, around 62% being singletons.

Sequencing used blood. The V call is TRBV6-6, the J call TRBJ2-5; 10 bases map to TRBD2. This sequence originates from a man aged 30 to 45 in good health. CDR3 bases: TGTGCCAGCCTAGCGGGGGACCGTCAAGAGACCCAGTACTTC. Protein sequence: CASLAGDRQETQYF.